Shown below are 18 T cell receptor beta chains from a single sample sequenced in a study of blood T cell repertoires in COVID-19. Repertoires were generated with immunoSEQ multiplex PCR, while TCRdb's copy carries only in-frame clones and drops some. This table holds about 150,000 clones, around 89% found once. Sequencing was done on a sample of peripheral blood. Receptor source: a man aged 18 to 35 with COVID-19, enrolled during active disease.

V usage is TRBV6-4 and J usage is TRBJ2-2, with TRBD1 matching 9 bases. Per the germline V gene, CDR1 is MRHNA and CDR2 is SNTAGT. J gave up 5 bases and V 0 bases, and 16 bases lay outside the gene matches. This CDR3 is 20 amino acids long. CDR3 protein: CASSDSRDREIPGKTGELFF. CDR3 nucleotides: TGTGCCAGCAGTGACTCCCGGGACAGGGAGATTCCCGGGAAGACCGGGGAGCTGTTTTTT.

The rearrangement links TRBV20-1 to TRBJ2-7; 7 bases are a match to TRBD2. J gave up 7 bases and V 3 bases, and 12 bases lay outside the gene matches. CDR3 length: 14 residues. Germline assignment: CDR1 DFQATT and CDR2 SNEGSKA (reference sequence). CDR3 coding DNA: TGCAGTGCTAGTACGGCTAGCGGTCCGGGGGAGCAGTACTTC. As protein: CSASTASGPGEQYF.

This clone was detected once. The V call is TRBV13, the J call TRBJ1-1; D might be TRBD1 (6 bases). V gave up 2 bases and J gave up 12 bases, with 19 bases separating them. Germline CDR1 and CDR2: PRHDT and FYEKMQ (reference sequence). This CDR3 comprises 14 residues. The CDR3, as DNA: TGTGCCAGCAGCTTACGGGGTCAGGGGCTTGTACCTTTCTTT. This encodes CASSLRGQGLVPFF. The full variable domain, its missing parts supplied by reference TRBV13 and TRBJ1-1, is AAGVIQSPRHLIKEKRETATLKCYPIPRHDTVYWYQQGPGQDPQFLISFYEKMQSDKGSIPDRFSAQQFSDYHSELNMSSLELGDSALYFCASSLRGQGLVPFFGQGTRLTVV.

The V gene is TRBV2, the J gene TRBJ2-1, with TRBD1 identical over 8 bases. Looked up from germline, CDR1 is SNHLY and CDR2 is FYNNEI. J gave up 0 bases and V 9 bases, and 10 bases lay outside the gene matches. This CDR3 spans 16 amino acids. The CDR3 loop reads CARTPYRGSSYNEQFF. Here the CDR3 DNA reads TGTGCCAGGACCCCCTACAGGGGGTCCTCCTACAATGAGCAGTTCTTC.

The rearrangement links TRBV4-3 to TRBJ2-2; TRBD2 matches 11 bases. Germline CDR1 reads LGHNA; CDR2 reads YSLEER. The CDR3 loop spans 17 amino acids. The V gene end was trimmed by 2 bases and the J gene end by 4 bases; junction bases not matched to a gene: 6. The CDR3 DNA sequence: TGCGCCAGCAGCCAACCGCGACTAGCGGGAAGCACCGGGGAGCTGTTTTTT. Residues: CASSQPRLAGSTGELFF.

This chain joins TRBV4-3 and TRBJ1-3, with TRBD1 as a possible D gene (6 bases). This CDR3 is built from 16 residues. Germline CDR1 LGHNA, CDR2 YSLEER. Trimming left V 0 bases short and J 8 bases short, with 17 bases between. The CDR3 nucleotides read TGCGCCAGCAGCCAAGATCTGCGGGGGCGAGGAGACACCATATATTTT. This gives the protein CASSQDLRGRGDTIYF.

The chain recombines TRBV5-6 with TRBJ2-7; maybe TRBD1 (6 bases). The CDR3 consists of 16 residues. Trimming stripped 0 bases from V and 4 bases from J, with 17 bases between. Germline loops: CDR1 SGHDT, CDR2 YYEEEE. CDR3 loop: CASSLAPGRGRYEQYF. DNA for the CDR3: TGTGCCAGCAGCTTGGCCCCGGGCAGGGGTCGGTACGAGCAGTACTTC.

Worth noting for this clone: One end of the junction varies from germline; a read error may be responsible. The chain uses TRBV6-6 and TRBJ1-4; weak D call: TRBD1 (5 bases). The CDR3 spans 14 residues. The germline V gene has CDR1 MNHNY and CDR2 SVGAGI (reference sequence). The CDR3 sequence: CASSPGRGHEKLLF. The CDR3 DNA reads TGTGCCAGCAGCCCCGGGAGGGGCCATGAAAAACTGCTTTTT.

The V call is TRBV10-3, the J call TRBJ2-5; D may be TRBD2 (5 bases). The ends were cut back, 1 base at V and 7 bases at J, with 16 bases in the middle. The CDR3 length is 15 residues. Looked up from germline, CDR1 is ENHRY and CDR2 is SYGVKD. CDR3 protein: CAISELLEGEGTQYF. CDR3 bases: TGTGCCATCAGTGAGTTACTTGAGGGAGAGGGGACCCAGTACTTC.

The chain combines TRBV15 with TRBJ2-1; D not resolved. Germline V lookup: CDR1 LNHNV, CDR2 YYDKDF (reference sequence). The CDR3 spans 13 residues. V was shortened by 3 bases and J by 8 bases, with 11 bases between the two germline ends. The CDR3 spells CATSSSGFDEQFF. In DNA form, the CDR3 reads TGTGCCACCAGCAGTTCCGGGTTCGATGAGCAGTTCTTC.

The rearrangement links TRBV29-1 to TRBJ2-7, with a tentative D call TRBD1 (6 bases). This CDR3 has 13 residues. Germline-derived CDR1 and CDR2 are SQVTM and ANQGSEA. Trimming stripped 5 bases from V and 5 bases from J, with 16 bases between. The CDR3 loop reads CSVWSGDKDEQYF. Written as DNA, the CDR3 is TGCAGCGTTTGGTCAGGGGATAAGGACGAGCAGTACTTC.

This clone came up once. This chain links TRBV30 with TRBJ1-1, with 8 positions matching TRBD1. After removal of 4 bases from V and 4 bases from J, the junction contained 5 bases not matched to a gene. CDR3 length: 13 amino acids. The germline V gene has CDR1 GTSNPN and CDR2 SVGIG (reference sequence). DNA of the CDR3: TGTGCCTGGACCCAGGGGGCAGGCACTGAAGCTTTCTTT. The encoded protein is CAWTQGAGTEAFF.

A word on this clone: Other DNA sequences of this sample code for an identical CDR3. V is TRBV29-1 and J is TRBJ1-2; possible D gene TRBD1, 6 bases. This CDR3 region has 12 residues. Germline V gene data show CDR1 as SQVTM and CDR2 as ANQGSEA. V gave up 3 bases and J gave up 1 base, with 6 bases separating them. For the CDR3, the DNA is TGCAGCGTTGACAGGGGTAACTATGGCTACACCTTC. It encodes CSVDRGNYGYTF.

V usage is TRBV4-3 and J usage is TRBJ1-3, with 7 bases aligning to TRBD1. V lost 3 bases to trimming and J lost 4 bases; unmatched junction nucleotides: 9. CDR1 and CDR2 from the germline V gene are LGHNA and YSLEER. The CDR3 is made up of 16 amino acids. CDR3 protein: CASSQAWDSGGNTIYF. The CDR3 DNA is TGCGCCAGCAGCCAGGCCTGGGACAGCGGAGGAAACACCATATATTTT.

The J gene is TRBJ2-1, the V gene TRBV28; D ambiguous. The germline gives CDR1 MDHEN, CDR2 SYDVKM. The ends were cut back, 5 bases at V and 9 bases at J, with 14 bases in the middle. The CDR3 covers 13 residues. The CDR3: CASSPPTPSEQFF. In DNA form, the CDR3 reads TGTGCCAGCAGTCCACCCACCCCTAGTGAGCAGTTCTTC.

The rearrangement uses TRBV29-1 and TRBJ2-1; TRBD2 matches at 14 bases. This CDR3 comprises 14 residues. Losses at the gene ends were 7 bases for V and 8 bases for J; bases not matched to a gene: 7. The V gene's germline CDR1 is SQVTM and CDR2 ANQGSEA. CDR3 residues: CSGGLAGVQYEQFF. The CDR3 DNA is TGCAGCGGGGGACTAGCGGGAGTTCAGTATGAGCAGTTCTTC.

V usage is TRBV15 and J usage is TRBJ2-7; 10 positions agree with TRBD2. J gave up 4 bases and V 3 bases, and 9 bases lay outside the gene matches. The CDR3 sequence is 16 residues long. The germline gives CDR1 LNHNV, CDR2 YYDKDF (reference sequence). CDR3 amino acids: CATSSASGSRRYEQYF. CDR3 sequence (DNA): TGTGCCACCAGCAGCGCTAGCGGGAGTAGGCGATACGAGCAGTACTTC.

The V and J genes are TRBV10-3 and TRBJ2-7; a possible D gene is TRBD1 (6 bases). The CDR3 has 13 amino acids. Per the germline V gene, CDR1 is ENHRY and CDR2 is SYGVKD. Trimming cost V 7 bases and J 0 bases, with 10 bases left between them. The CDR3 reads CAITRGSSYEQYF. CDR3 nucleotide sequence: TGTGCCATCACTAGGGGGAGCTCCTACGAGCAGTACTTC.